These 11 T cell receptor beta chains were all obtained from the same sample, sequenced in a study of neurological immune-mediated disorders. TCRdb redid the calling of the 5' RACE reads with MiXCR, one entry per CDR3 protein. The sample yields some 42,000 distinct CDR3 sequences, around a tenth seen once. Sequencing was carried out using CD4+ T cells from blood. The receptors derive from a woman aged 30 to 39 with HTLV-1-associated myelopathy (HAM/TSP).

This clonotype occurred many times. This chain joins TRBV24-1 and TRBJ2-3; perhaps TRBD2 as D (7 bases). The CDR3 consists of 16 residues. Trimming left V 0 bases short and J 3 bases short, with 12 bases between. Germline CDR1 KGHDR, CDR2 SFDVKD. The CDR3 DNA follows: TGTGCCACCAGTGATTTGAGGGGGGGGTTGACAGATACGCAGTATTTT. Translating it yields CATSDLRGGLTDTQYF.

By frequency in the sample, this clonotype is medium-sized (0.01 to 0.1%). The V gene is TRBV5-5, the J gene TRBJ1-6; D call uncertain. V was pared by 0 bases and J by 6 bases, with 4 bases between. The CDR3 is 13 amino acids. The germline V gene has CDR1 SGHKS and CDR2 YYEKEE (reference sequence). The DNA for the CDR3 is TGTGCCAGCAGCTTGGTCCGTAATTCACCCCTCCACTTT. As protein: CASSLVRNSPLHF.

This clonotype was picked up many times. The chain joins TRBV2 to TRBJ1-5, with D tentatively TRBD1 (5 bases). The CDR3 has 14 residues. The V gene lost 8 bases and the J gene lost 4 bases, with 15 bases spanning the gap. Looked up from germline, CDR1 is SNHLY and CDR2 is FYNNEI. The DNA of the CDR3 is TGTGCCAGCGACCGGGACGGCCTAAATCAGCCCCAGCATTTT. Translation gives CASDRDGLNQPQHF.

This clonotype was found many times. The rearrangement joins TRBV7-2 to TRBJ2-2, with D possibly being TRBD1 (5 bases). The CDR3 totals 16 residues. The V end lost 4 bases, the J end lost 2 bases, and 14 bases lay between the germline ends. CDR1 SGHTA and CDR2 FQGNSA come from the germline V gene. CDR3 DNA: TGTGCCAGCAGCTCCAGGGTCGTGTATAACACCGGGGAGCTGTTTTTT. As protein: CASSSRVVYNTGELFF.

This clonotype was counted at least ten times. The rearrangement joins TRBV20-1 to TRBJ1-1; D remains unclear. The CDR3 contains 13 residues. Germline V gives CDR1 DFQATT, CDR2 SNEGSKA (reference sequence). Trimming took off 6 bases at V and 4 bases at J, with 15 bases between the two ends. The chain's CDR3 is CSAPGLGVTEAFF. CDR3 in DNA: TGCAGTGCCCCGGGGTTGGGAGTCACTGAAGCTTTCTTT.

In this sample, this clonotype turned up many times. The chain uses TRBV20-1 and TRBJ2-1, with D uncertain. Trimming shortened V by 4 bases and J by 7 bases, and 8 bases separated the two germline ends. The CDR3 has 11 amino acids. Germline loops: CDR1 DFQATT, CDR2 SNEGSKA (reference sequence). CDR3 nucleotides: TGCAGTGCTACCGGACGTAATGAGCAGTTCTTC. Translation gives CSATGRNEQFF.

This clonotype is deemed medium-sized. The chain joins TRBV5-6 to TRBJ1-1; TRBD1 matches at 7 bases. The CDR3 totals 14 residues. V lost 2 bases to trimming and J lost 7 bases; unmatched junction nucleotides: 8. Germline V lookup: CDR1 SGHDT, CDR2 YYEEEE. The CDR3 reads CASSFLSGGGEAFF. As DNA, the CDR3 is TGTGCCAGCAGCTTTCTCTCAGGGGGAGGTGAAGCTTTCTTT.

With respect to this clonotype: At one boundary the junction diverges from the germline segment, which might be a read error. The chain recombines TRBV29-1 with TRBJ2-3; TRBD2 is a possible D gene (6 bases). Germline V gene data show CDR1 as SQVTM and CDR2 as ANQGSEA. This CDR3 region has 14 residues. CDR3 DNA sequence: TGCAGAGTAGGGGACTGGACAAGCATGGATACACAGTATTTT. Its protein product is CRVGDWTSMDTQYF.

This clonotype was detected ten times or more. This chain uses TRBV20-1 with TRBJ1-1; D not certain. V gave up 3 bases and J gave up 5 bases, with 7 bases separating them. Germline V gives CDR1 DFQATT, CDR2 SNEGSKA (reference sequence). CDR3 length: 11 residues. DNA for the CDR3: TGCAGTGCTAGGGGCATAACTGAAGCTTTCTTT. Protein: CSARGITEAFF.

There are many counts of this clonotype. The chain employs TRBV7-3 and TRBJ1-1; D gene ambiguous. CDR1 and CDR2 from the germline V gene are SGHTA and FQGTGA. The V end lost 4 bases, the J end lost 8 bases, and 20 bases lay between the germline ends. The CDR3 spans 15 residues. The CDR3 DNA follows: TGTGCCAGCAGCTCACACAGATCCGGGCGAGGGGAAGCTTTCTTT. Translation: CASSSHRSGRGEAFF.

This clonotype showed up just a few times. The rearrangement joins TRBV5-1 to TRBJ2-2; D is unresolved. This CDR3 is 17 amino acids long. The V gene's germline CDR1 is SGHRS and CDR2 YFSETQ. Trimming pared 6 bases from V and 6 bases from J, leaving 24 bases between. The CDR3 nucleotides read TGCGCCAGCACGGCTATCCCCAGGTGGCCATCGTCCGGGGAGCTGTTTTTT. Translation gives CASTAIPRWPSSGELFF.